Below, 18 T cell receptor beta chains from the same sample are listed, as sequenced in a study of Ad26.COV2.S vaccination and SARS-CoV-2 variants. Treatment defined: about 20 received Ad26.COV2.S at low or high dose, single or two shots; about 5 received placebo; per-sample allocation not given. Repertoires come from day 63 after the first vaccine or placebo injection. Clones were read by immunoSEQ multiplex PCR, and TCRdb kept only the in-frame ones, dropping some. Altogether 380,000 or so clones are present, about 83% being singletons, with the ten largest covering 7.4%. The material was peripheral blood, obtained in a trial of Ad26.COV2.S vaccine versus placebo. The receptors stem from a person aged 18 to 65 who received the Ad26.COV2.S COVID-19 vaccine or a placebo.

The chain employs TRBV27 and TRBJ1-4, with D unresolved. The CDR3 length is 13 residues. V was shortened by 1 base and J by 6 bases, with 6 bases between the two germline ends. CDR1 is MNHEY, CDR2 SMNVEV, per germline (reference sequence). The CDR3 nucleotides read TGTGCCAGCAGTTTATGGGGAGATGAAAAACTGTTTTTT. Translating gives CASSLWGDEKLFF. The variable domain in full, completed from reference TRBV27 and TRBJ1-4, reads EAQVTQNPRYLITVTGKKLTVTCSQNMNHEYMSWYRQDPGLGLRQIYYSMNVEVTDKGDVPEGYKVSRKEKRNFPLILESPSPNQTSLYFCASSLWGDEKLFFGSGTQLSVL.

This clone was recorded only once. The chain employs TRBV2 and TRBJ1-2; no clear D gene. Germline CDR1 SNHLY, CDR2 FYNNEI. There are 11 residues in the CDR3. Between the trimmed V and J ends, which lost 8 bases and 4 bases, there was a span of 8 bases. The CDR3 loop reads CASGEGYGYTF. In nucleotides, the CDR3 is TGTGCCAGCGGAGAGGGCTATGGCTACACCTTC.

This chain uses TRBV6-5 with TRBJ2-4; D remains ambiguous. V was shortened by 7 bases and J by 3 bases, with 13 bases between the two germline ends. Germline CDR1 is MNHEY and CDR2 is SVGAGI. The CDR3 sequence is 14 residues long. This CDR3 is CASNPPTLKNIQYF. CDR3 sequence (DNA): TGTGCCAGCAATCCCCCGACTCTCAAAAACATTCAGTACTTC.

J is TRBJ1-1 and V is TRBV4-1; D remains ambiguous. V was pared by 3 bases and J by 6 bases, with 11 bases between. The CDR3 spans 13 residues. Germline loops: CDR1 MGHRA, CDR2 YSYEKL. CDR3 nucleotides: TGCGCCAGCAGCCACCTCGGGATCCCTGAAGCTTTCTTT. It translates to CASSHLGIPEAFF.

As DNA, the CDR3 is TGCGCCAGCAGCCAAGGCCAGGGGCTTTCCTACGAGCAGTACTTC. Its translation is CASSQGQGLSYEQYF. The chain uses TRBV4-1 and TRBJ2-7; D possibly corresponds to TRBD1 (6 bases). This CDR3 has 15 residues. CDR1 and CDR2 (germline): MGHRA, YSYEKL. Trimming cost V 1 base and J 1 base, with 11 bases left between them.

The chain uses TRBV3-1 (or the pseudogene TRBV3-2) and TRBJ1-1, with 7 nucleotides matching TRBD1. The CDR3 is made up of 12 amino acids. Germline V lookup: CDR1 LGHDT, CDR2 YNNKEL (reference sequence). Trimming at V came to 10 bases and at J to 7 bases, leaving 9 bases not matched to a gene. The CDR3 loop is CATRRGRGEAFF. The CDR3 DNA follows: TGTGCCACACGCAGGGGGAGAGGTGAAGCTTTCTTT.

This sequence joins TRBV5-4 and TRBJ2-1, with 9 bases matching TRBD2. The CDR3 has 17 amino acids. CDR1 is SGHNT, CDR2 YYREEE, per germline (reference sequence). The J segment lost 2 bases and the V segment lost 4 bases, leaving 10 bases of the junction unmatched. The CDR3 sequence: CASSPIIGGRAYNEQFF. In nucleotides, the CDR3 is TGTGCCAGCAGCCCGATTATTGGCGGGAGGGCCTACAATGAGCAGTTCTTC.

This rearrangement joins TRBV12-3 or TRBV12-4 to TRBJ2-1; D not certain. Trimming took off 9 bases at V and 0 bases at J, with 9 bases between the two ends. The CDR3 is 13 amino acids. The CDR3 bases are TGTGCCAGTCACTCGGGCTCCTACAATGAGCAGTTCTTC. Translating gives CASHSGSYNEQFF.

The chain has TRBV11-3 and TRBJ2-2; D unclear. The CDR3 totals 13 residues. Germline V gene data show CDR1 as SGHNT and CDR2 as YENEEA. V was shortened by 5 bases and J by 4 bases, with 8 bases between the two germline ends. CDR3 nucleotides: TGTGCCAGCAGCCCAGTAGGCACCGGGGAGCTGTTTTTT. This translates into CASSPVGTGELFF.

DNA of the CDR3: TGTGCTAGTGGGGGGTTCGGAGGGGTTAACTATGGCTACACCTTC. The encoded protein is CASGGFGGVNYGYTF. The chain combines TRBV12-5 with TRBJ1-2; D is possibly TRBD1 (5 bases). The V gene's germline CDR1 is LGHNT and CDR2 FRNRAP. Deletions cut 6 bases from V and 1 base from J, with 15 bases between. The CDR3 is made up of 15 amino acids.

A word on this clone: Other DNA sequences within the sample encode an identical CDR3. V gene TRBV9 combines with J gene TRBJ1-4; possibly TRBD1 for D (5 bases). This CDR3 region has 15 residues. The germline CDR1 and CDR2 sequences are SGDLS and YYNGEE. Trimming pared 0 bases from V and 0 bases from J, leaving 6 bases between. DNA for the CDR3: TGTGCCAGCAGCGTAGGGGGCGCAACTAATGAAAAACTGTTTTTT. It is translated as CASSVGGATNEKLFF.

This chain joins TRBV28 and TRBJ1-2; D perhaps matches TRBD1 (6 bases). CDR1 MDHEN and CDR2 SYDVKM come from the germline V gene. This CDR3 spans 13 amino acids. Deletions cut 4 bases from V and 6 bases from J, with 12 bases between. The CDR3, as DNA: TGTGCCAGCAGTTACAACAGGGTGGATGGCTACACCTTC. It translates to CASSYNRVDGYTF.

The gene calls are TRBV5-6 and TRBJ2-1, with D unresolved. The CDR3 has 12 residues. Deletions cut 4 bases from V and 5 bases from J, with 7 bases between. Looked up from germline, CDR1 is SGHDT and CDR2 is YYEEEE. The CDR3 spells CASSRLHNEQFF. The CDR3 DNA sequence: TGTGCCAGCAGCCGGCTCCACAATGAGCAGTTCTTC.

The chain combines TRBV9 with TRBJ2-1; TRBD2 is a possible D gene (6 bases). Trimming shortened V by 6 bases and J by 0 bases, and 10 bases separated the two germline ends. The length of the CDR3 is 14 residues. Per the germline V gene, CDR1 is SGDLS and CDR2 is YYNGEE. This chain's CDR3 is CASTGTGSYNEQFF. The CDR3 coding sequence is TGTGCCAGCACCGGGACTGGCTCCTACAATGAGCAGTTCTTC.

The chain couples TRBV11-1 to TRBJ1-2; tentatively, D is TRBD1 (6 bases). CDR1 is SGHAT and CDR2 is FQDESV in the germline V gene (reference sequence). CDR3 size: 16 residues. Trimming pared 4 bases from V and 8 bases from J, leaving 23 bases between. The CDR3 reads CASSSPPGGHFYGYTF. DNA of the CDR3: TGTGCCAGCAGCTCCCCCCCGGGGGGGCATTTCTACGGCTACACCTTC.

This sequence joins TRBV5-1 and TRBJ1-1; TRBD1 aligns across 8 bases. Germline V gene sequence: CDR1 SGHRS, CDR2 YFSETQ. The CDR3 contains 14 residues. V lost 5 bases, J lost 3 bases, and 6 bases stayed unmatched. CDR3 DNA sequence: TGCGCCAGCAGGGTTCAGGGGGCGGACACTGAAGCTTTCTTT. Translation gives CASRVQGADTEAFF.

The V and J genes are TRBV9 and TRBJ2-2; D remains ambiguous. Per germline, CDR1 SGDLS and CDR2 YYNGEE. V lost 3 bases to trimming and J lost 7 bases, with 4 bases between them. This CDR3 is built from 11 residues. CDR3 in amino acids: CASSAIGELFF. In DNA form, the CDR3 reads TGTGCCAGCAGCGCCATCGGGGAGCTGTTTTTT.

The CDR3 region is CASSYSLGGLNNEQFF. In DNA form, the CDR3 reads TGTGCCAGCAGTTATAGTTTGGGGGGGCTTAACAATGAGCAGTTCTTC. The chain recombines TRBV6-5 with TRBJ2-1, with D perhaps TRBD2 (7 bases). V was pared by 3 bases and J by 5 bases, with 17 bases between. The CDR3 totals 16 residues. Germline assignment: CDR1 MNHEY and CDR2 SVGAGI.